This T cell receptor (beta chain) was observed in a study of beta chain features in type 1 diabetes. The CDR3 is 15 amino acids. CDR1 and CDR2 (germline): SGHTA, FQGTGA. Trimming at V came to 5 bases and at J to 6 bases, leaving 4 bases not matched to a gene. Findings and caveats of the study: Any role of HLA type in TCRB rearrangement remained unresolved here. Across all four CD4+ subsets, people with type 1 diabetes showed modestly shorter TCRB CDR3s.

This clone occurred a few times. Antigen specificity is unknown. Expressed TCRB transcripts were sequenced, since all the RNA that had been isolated was reverse transcribed. TCRdb's table, derived via immunoSEQ multiplex PCR, lists solely in-frame clones and lacks some. The sample includes roughly 160,000 clones, around 7.8% of them seen just once. The chain joins TRBV7-3 to TRBJ2-1; 13 bases match TRBD2. This clonotype was obtained from a woman aged 40 to 49 with type 1 diabetes. The sample was central memory CD4+ T cells from blood. In DNA, the CDR3 is TGTGCCAGCAGCCAAGGACTAGCGGGAGTCAATGAGCAGTTCTTC. It specifies CASSQGLAGVNEQFF.